Included here is one T cell receptor beta chain sequence, with context. Its antigen remains unknown. The data were taken from a study of cytomegalovirus exposure and HLA in healthy donors. The V end was cut by 2 bases, the J end by 4 bases, with 18 bases between. Germline CDR1 is SGHRS and CDR2 is YFSETQ. The CDR3 is made up of 17 amino acids. It was with 60 Vbeta and 13 Jbeta primers that the PCR ran. Only in-frame clones appear in the TCRdb table, and some are missing; sequencing was by immunoSEQ multiplex PCR. The table has some 190,000 clones, 80% to 90% seen once. Whole-study findings and limits: For most TCR sequences rarity was the rule, although some public TCRs occurred in many donors. Later analysis associated a missense DCLRE1C variant with TCR beta V- and J-gene trimming. For cytomegalovirus status, the classifier reportedly gave diagnoses with high specificity and sensitivity. Relative to the approximately 700-donor mean, N-insertions were reportedly fewer in an Asian-associated ancestry cluster in a later analysis.

The origin of this receptor is a male donor in good health and CMV-seronegative. Sequencing was done on a sample of PBMCs. The rearrangement joins TRBV5-1 to TRBJ2-2; TRBD1 is a possible D gene (5 bases). This CDR3 is CASSFGMGRAATGELFF. CDR3 coding DNA: TGCGCCAGCAGCTTCGGAATGGGCAGGGCAGCCACCGGGGAGCTGTTTTTT.